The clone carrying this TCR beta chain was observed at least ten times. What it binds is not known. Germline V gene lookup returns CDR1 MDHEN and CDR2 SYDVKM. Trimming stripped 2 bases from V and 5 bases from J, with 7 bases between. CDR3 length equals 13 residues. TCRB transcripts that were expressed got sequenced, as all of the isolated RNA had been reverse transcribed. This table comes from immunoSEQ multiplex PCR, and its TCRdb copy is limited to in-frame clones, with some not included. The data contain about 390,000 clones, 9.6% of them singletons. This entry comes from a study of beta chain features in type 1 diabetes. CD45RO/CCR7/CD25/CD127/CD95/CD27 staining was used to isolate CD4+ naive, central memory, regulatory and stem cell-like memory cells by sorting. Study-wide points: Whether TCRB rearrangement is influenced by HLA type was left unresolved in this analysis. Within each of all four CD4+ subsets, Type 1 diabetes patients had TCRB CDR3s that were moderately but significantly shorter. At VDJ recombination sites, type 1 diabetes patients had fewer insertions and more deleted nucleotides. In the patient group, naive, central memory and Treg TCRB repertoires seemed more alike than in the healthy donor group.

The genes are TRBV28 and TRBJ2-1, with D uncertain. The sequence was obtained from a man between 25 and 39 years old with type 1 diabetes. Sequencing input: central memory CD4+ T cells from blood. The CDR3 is CASSLPRNNEQFF. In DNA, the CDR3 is TGTGCCAGCAGTTTACCCCGCAACAATGAGCAGTTCTTC.